The entry below gives a single T cell receptor (beta chain) sequence along with its context. This CDR3 has 13 amino acids. Germline CDR1 reads SGHTS; CDR2 reads YDEGEE. Trimming shortened V by 7 bases and J by 4 bases, and 12 bases separated the two germline ends. This sample was taken from a study of blood T cell repertoires in COVID-19. Study overall: In each case, the material was cDNA or gDNA derived from T cells, B-cell-depleted T cells, or PBMCs.

Methods used by the authors: Researchers report that nucleated cell counts were estimated from reference gene primer amplification. Sequencing was performed with immunoSEQ multiplex PCR; in TCRdb, only in-frame clones are kept and a portion is missing. The V and J calls and clone size are taken from that table; D and trimming were inferred from the DNA. This table has 200,000 to 300,000 clones, around 88% appearing once. The cohort comprised adults aged roughly 18 to 95 years residing in under 30 US areas. Among Cohort 3 donors, those recovered had two negative PCRs, clearance, or symptom resolution.

The origin of this receptor is a woman aged 25 to 39 who had recovered from COVID-19. The source material was PBMCs or T cells enriched from blood (not recorded which). The chain employs TRBV5-8 and TRBJ1-3; no firm D call. The CDR3 sequence is CASSLVLGNTIYF. The CDR3 DNA sequence: TGTGCCAGCTCCCTCGTGTTGGGAAACACCATATATTTT.